The clone carrying this TCR beta chain was recorded a few times. Its antigen is unknown. Quantitative 5'-RACE with molecular barcodes was used to make the TCR beta libraries. In TCRdb, the 5' RACE reads were re-called with MiXCR into one record per CDR3 protein. This sample has fewer than 650,000 distinct CDR3 sequences; 12% occur once, and the top ten carry 6.8%. The length of the CDR3 is 14 residues. V lost 10 bases and J lost 7; bases outside the gene matches: 8. Germline assignment: CDR1 MNHNS and CDR2 SASEGT. These data belong to a study of CD8 T cells in ankylosing spondylitis. Points from the study as a whole: Clones linked to the disease showed a CD8+ phenotype. They occurred at relatively low frequencies in peripheral blood. One TCR beta motif, made up of several highly homologous variants, appeared characteristic of ankylosing spondylitis blood.

The sample comprised blood, either unsorted or a sorted T cell fraction (not recorded which). The TCR comes from a male donor with ankylosing spondylitis. The J gene is TRBJ2-1, the V gene TRBV6-1; 12 bases line up with TRBD2. The CDR3 DNA is TGTGCCACTCAGACTAGCGGGAGCAAAAATGAGCAGTTCTTC. This gives the protein CATQTSGSKNEQFF.